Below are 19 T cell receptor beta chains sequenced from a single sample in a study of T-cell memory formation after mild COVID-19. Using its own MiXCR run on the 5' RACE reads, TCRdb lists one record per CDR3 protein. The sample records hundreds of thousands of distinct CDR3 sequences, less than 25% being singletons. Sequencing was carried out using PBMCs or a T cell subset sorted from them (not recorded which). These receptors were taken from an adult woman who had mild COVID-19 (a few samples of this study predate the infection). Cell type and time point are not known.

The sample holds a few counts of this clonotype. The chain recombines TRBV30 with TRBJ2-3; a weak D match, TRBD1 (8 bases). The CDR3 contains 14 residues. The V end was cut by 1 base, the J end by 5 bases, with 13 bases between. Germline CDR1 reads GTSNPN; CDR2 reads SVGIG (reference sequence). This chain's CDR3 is CAWSGTGRGDTQYF. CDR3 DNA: TGTGCCTGGAGTGGGACAGGGAGGGGAGATACGCAGTATTTT.

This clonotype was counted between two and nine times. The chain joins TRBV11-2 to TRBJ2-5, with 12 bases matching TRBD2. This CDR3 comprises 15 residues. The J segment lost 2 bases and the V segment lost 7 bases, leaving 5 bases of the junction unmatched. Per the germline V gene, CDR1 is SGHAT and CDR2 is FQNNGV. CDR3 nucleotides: TGTGCCAGCACACTAGCGGGGGGTAGTCAAGAGACCCAGTACTTC. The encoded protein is CASTLAGGSQETQYF.

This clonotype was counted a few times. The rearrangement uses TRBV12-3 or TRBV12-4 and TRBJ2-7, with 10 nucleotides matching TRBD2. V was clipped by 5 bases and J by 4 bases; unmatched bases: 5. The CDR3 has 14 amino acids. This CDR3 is CASSASGSRYEQYF. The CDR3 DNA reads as TGTGCCAGCAGTGCTAGCGGGAGTAGGTACGAGCAGTACTTC.

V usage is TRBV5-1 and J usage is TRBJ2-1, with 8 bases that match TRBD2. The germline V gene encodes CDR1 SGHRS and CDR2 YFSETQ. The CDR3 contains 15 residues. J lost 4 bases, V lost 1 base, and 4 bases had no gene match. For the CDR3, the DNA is TGCGCCAGCAGCTTGTCTAGCGGGTATTACAATGAGCAGTTCTTC. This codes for CASSLSSGYYNEQFF.

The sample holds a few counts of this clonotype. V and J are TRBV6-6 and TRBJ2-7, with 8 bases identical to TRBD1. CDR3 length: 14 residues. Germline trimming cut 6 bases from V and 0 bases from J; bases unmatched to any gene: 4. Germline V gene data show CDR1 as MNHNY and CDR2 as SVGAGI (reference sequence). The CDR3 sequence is CASRGQGTSYEQYF. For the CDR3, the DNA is TGTGCCAGCAGAGGACAGGGAACCTCCTACGAGCAGTACTTC.

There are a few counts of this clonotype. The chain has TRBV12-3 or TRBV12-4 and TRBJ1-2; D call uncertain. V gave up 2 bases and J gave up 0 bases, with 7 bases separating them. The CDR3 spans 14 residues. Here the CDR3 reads CASSLPPANYGYTF. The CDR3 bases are TGTGCCAGCAGTTTACCCCCAGCTAACTATGGCTACACCTTC.

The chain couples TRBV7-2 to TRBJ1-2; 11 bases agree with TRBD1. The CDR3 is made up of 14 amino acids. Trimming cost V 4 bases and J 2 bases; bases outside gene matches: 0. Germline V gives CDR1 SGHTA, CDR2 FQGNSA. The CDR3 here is CASSWDRGNYGYTF. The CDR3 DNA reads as TGTGCCAGCAGCTGGGACAGGGGGAACTATGGCTACACCTTC.

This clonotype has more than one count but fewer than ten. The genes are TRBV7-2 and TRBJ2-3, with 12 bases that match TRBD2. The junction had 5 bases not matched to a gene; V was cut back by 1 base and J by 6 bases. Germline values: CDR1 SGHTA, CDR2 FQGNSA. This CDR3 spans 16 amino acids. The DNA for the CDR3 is TGTGCCAGCAGCTTAGTACCCCTAGCGGGGGGGGATACGCAGTATTTT. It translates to CASSLVPLAGGDTQYF.

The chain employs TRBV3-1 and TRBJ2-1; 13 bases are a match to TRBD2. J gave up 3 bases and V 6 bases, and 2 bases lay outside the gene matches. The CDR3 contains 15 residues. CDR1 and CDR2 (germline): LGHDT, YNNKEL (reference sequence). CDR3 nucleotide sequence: TGTGCCAGCAGAGGACTAGCGGGAGACTACAATGAGCAGTTCTTC. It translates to CASRGLAGDYNEQFF.

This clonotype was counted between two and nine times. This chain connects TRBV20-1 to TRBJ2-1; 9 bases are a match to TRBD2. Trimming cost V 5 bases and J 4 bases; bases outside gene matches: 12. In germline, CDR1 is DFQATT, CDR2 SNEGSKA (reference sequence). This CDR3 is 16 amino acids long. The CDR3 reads CSAPGQQAGGYNEQFF. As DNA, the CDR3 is TGCAGTGCTCCAGGCCAACAAGCGGGAGGATACAATGAGCAGTTCTTC.

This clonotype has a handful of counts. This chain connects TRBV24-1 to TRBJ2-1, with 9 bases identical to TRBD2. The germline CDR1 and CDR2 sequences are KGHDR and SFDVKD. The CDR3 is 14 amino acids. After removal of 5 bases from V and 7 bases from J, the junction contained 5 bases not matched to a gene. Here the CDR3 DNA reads TGTGCCACCAGTGGATTAGCGGGAGCTAATGAGCAGTTCTTC. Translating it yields CATSGLAGANEQFF.

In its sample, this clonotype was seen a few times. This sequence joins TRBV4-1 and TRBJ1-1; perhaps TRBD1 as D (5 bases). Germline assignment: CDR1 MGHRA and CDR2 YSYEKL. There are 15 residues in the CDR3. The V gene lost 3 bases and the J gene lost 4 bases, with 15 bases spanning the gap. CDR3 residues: CASSHGRGGGTEAFF. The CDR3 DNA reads TGCGCCAGCAGCCATGGCCGGGGGGGAGGCACTGAAGCTTTCTTT.

This CDR3 reads CASSEAGTSGSYDEQFF. In DNA form, the CDR3 reads TGTGCCAGCAGTGAAGCAGGGACTAGCGGGAGTTACGATGAGCAGTTCTTC. The chain carries TRBV6-1 and TRBJ2-1; 14 bases fit TRBD2. The junction had 6 bases not matched to a gene; V was cut back by 0 bases and J by 8 bases. CDR1 and CDR2 from the germline V gene are MNHNS and SASEGT. The CDR3 consists of 17 residues.

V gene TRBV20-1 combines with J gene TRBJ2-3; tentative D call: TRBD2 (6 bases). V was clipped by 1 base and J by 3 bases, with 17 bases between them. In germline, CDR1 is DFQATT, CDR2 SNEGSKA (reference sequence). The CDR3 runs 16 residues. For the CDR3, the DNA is TGCAGTGCTAGAGCGTATTGGGCTAGCGCGACAGATACGCAGTATTTT. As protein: CSARAYWASATDTQYF.

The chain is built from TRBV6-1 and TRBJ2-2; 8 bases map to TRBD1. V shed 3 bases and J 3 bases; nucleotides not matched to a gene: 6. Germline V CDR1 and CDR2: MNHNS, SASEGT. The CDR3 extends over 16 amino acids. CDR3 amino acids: CASSDPDRGYTGELFF. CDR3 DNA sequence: TGTGCCAGCAGTGACCCTGACAGGGGTTACACCGGGGAGCTGTTTTTT.

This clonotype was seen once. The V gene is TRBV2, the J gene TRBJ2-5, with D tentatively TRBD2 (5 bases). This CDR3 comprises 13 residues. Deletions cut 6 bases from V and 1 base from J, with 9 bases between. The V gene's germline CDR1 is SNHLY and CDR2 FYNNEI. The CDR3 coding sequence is TGTGCCAGCAGATTGACTACCCAAGAGACCCAGTACTTC. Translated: CASRLTTQETQYF.

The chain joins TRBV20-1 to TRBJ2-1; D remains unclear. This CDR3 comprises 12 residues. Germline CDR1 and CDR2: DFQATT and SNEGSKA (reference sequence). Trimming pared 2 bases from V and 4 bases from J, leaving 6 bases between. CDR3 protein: CSARNSYNEQFF. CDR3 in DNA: TGCAGTGCTAGAAACTCATACAATGAGCAGTTCTTC.

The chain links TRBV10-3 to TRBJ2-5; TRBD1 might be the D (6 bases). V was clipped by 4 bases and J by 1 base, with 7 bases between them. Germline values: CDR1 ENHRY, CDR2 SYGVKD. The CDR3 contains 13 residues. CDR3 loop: CAISGDTQETQYF. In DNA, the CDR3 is TGTGCCATCAGTGGGGACACCCAAGAGACCCAGTACTTC.

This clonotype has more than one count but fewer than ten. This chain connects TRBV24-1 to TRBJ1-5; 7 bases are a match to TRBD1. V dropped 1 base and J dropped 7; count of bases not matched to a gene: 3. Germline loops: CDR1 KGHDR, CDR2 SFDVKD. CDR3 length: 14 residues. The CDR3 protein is CATSDFDRAQPQHF. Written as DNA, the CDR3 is TGTGCCACCAGTGATTTTGACAGGGCCCAGCCCCAGCATTTT.